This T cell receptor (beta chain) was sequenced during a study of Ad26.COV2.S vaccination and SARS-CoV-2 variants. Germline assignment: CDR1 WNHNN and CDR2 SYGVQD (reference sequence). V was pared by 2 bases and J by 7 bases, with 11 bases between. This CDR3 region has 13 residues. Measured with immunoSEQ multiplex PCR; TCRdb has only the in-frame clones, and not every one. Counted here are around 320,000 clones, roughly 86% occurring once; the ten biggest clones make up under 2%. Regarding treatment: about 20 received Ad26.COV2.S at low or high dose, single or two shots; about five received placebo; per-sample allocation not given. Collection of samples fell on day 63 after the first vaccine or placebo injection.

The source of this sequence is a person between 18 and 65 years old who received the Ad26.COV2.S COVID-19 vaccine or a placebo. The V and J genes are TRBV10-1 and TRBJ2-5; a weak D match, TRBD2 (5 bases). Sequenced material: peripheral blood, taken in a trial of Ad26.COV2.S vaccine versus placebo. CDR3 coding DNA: TGCGCCAGCAGTGAGGGCCCGGCGGGGACCCAGTACTTC. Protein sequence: CASSEGPAGTQYF.